The 26 T cell receptor beta chains listed next were all sequenced from one sample in a study of spatial heterogeneity in lung cancer (dated by TCRdb to about 2019). This specimen's time point label, interpreted: sample taken at primary tumor resection. TCR sequencing used whole RNA extracted from tumor and nontumor lung tissue, or from cryopreserved PBMC samples, without cell sorting. The receptor library was made with 5' RACE. Sequencing was performed on a NextSeq 500. TCRdb cleaned the public reads at Q25 with fastp, built clones with MiXCR and kept in-frame beta chains. Each CDR3 protein gets just one entry, which takes the most common genes and DNA from the rows behind it. Present in this sample are 50,000 or so distinct CDR3 sequences, around 11% of which were seen just once. Around 42% of the sample comes from the top ten. Sequencing used PBMCs, obtained at surgery. These receptors were collected from a female donor with early-stage non-small cell lung cancer.

This clonotype was seen ten or more times. The chain has TRBV12-3 or TRBV12-4 and TRBJ1-1; D is ambiguous. The length of the CDR3 is 14 residues. V lost 1 base and J 6 bases, leaving 12 bases between the germline ends. CDR3 coding DNA: TGTGCCAGCAGTTTAGTGGTCGAAGGCGCTGAAGCTTTCTTT. It specifies CASSLVVEGAEAFF.

This clonotype was picked up a small number of times. The chain has TRBV19 and TRBJ2-3, with 10 bases aligning to TRBD1. This CDR3 comprises 16 residues. Per the germline V gene, CDR1 is LNHDA and CDR2 is SQIVND (reference sequence). V shed 4 bases, J shed 3 bases, and the junction held 7 bases outside the gene matches. CDR3 residues: CASSKPGQGKTDTQYF. The CDR3 nucleotides are TGTGCCAGTAGTAAGCCGGGACAGGGGAAGACAGATACGCAGTATTTT.

The chain combines TRBV19 with TRBJ2-3; D may be TRBD1 (5 bases). Germline assignment: CDR1 LNHDA and CDR2 SQIVND (reference sequence). Trimming cost V 4 bases and J 5 bases, with 10 bases left between them. The CDR3 loop spans 13 amino acids. CDR3 coding DNA: TGTGCCAGTAGTACCCTCCAGGGAGATACGCAGTATTTT. It is translated as CASSTLQGDTQYF.

This rearrangement joins TRBV7-9 to TRBJ1-5, with 9 bases matching TRBD1. V lost 4 bases, J lost 2 bases, and 6 bases stayed unmatched. Per the germline V gene, CDR1 is SEHNR and CDR2 is FQNEAQ (reference sequence). The length of the CDR3 is 16 residues. CDR3 sequence reads: CASSWGTGRRNQPQHF. For the CDR3, the DNA is TGTGCCAGCAGCTGGGGGACAGGGCGGCGCAATCAGCCCCAGCATTTT.

This clonotype was observed many times. The J gene is TRBJ2-3, the V gene TRBV29-1, with 9 nucleotides matching TRBD2. CDR1 and CDR2 (germline): SQVTM, ANQGSEA. Trimming took 6 bases from V and 0 from J; bases not matched to a gene: 4. This CDR3 is 14 amino acids long. In DNA form, the CDR3 reads TGCAGCGTGGAAAGCGGGGGGAGCACAGATACGCAGTATTTT. It codes for CSVESGGSTDTQYF.

Only a few counts were recorded for this clonotype. The genes are TRBV29-1 and TRBJ1-2; 7 bases map to TRBD1. V gave up 7 bases and J gave up 6 bases; unmatched junction bases: 8. Germline V lookup: CDR1 SQVTM, CDR2 ANQGSEA. The CDR3 loop spans 12 amino acids. The CDR3 spells CSAGDSYNGYTF. The CDR3 DNA reads as TGCAGCGCAGGGGACAGCTACAATGGCTACACCTTC.

This clonotype was seen more than once but under ten times. This chain uses TRBV27 with TRBJ2-7; D is perhaps TRBD1 (5 bases). Trimming left V 6 bases short and J 2 bases short, with 17 bases between. The CDR3 is 15 amino acids. The germline V gene encodes CDR1 MNHEY and CDR2 SMNVEV (reference sequence). CDR3 in DNA: TGTGCCAGCAGCCAACAGGTCCCCCTACCCTACGAGCAGTACTTC. Translating gives CASSQQVPLPYEQYF.

V and J are TRBV19 and TRBJ2-5; TRBD1 matches at 7 bases. CDR1 is LNHDA and CDR2 is SQIVND in the germline V gene (reference sequence). V gave up 3 bases and J gave up 5 bases; unmatched junction bases: 6. The CDR3 consists of 14 residues. Here the CDR3 reads CASSIKGGGETQYF. The CDR3, as DNA: TGTGCCAGTAGTATTAAAGGGGGCGGGGAGACCCAGTACTTC. Based on the CDR3 plus reference TRBV19 and TRBJ2-5, the full variable domain is DGGITQSPKYLFRKEGQNVTLSCEQNLNHDAMYWYRQDPGQGLRLIYYSQIVNDFQKGDIAEGYSVSREKKESFPLTVTSAQKNPTAFYLCASSIKGGGETQYFGPGTRLLVL.

This rearrangement joins TRBV28 to TRBJ1-2; 9 bases fit TRBD1. The CDR3 spans 14 residues. V dropped 6 bases and J dropped 3; count of bases not matched to a gene: 5. CDR1 MDHEN and CDR2 SYDVKM come from the germline V gene. CDR3 DNA sequence: TGTGCCAGCAGAGAGACAGGGGGTGACTATGGCTACACCTTC. Residues: CASRETGGDYGYTF.

This clonotype was seen only a few times. This sequence joins TRBV20-1 and TRBJ1-2; TRBD1 agrees at 8 bases. The CDR3 totals 13 residues. J lost 8 bases, V lost 2 bases, and 7 bases had no gene match. Germline V CDR1 and CDR2: DFQATT, SNEGSKA (reference sequence). CDR3: CSARQGADWGYTF. CDR3 bases: TGCAGTGCTAGACAGGGGGCTGACTGGGGCTACACCTTC.

This clonotype came up a few times. The CDR3 is CASTIGQMNTEAFF. The CDR3, as DNA: TGTGCCAGCACTATAGGACAGATGAACACTGAAGCTTTCTTT. The chain employs TRBV12-3 or TRBV12-4 and TRBJ1-1, with a possible D match to TRBD1 (6 bases). The V end lost 7 bases, the J end lost 0 bases, and 12 bases lay between the germline ends. The CDR3 has 14 amino acids.

The chain combines TRBV9 with TRBJ2-3, with 7 bases matching TRBD2. The germline gives CDR1 SGDLS, CDR2 YYNGEE. The V gene end was trimmed by 3 bases and the J gene end by 2 bases; junction bases not matched to a gene: 6. The CDR3 runs 15 residues. CDR3 amino acids: CASSDGGTNTDTQYF. CDR3 coding DNA: TGTGCCAGCAGCGATGGAGGGACTAACACAGATACGCAGTATTTT.

This clonotype has just a few counts. This rearrangement joins TRBV5-4 to TRBJ1-2; no clear D gene. From germline, CDR1 is SGHNT and CDR2 YYREEE (reference sequence). V was shortened by 0 bases and J by 13 bases, with 16 bases between the two germline ends. The CDR3 loop spans 13 amino acids. Here the CDR3 reads CASSLVNPMRVTF. In nucleotides, the CDR3 is TGTGCCAGCAGCTTGGTCAACCCTATGAGGGTCACCTTC.

The chain is built from TRBV12-3 or TRBV12-4 and TRBJ2-3, with D tentatively TRBD1 (6 bases). V lost 3 bases and J lost 4, with 11 bases in between. This CDR3 contains 14 residues. CDR3 region: CASSFTGGADTQYF. Written as DNA, the CDR3 is TGTGCCAGCAGTTTTACTGGGGGCGCAGATACGCAGTATTTT.

Concerning this clonotype: Since a much larger clone is just one base distant, this may be a read error. The chain couples TRBV5-1 to TRBJ1-1; D is unclear. V was pared by 5 bases and J by 0 bases, with 8 bases between. Germline V CDR1 and CDR2: SGHRS, YFSETQ. This CDR3 is built from 13 residues. In DNA, the CDR3 is TGCGCCAGCAGGACACTTATGAACACTGAAGCTTTCTTT. It codes for CASRTLMNTEAFF.

This clonotype has a count of ten or more. The chain combines TRBV18 with TRBJ1-1, with D hard to call. Trimming cost V 3 bases and J 0 bases, with 11 bases left between them. The germline V gene encodes CDR1 KGHSH and CDR2 LQKENI. The CDR3 sequence is 15 residues long. The CDR3 loop is CASSPGASMNTEAFF. The CDR3 DNA is TGTGCCAGCTCACCCGGAGCCAGTATGAACACTGAAGCTTTCTTT.

This clonotype was observed many times. V and J are TRBV24-1 and TRBJ2-3; 9 positions agree with TRBD1. The V gene's germline CDR1 is KGHDR and CDR2 SFDVKD. J lost 6 bases, V lost 7 bases, and 4 bases had no gene match. The CDR3 sequence is 13 residues long. CDR3: CATRQGAGDTQYF. As DNA, the CDR3 is TGTGCCACCAGACAGGGGGCAGGCGATACGCAGTATTTT.

This clonotype turned up a few times. The V and J genes are TRBV4-1 and TRBJ1-2, with D perhaps TRBD1 (5 bases). V was clipped by 0 bases and J by 4 bases, with 12 bases between them. The germline CDR1 and CDR2 sequences are MGHRA and YSYEKL. The CDR3 has 15 residues. Here the CDR3 DNA reads TGCGCCAGCAGCCAAGATCTGGGGACTGGCTATGGCTACACCTTC. It specifies CASSQDLGTGYGYTF.

This clonotype showed up many times. This chain connects TRBV2 to TRBJ2-7, with unresolved D. This CDR3 comprises 14 residues. Germline lookup yields CDR1 SNHLY and CDR2 FYNNEI. The V end lost 3 bases, the J end lost 6 bases, and 15 bases lay between the germline ends. Here the CDR3 reads CASSEWWKPSEQYF. CDR3 nucleotides: TGTGCCAGCAGTGAGTGGTGGAAGCCTAGCGAGCAGTACTTC.

This clonotype has more than one count but fewer than ten. This sequence joins TRBV28 and TRBJ1-4; the match to TRBD1 covers 7 bases. J gave up 7 bases and V 5 bases, and 13 bases lay outside the gene matches. Germline CDR1 reads MDHEN; CDR2 reads SYDVKM. The CDR3 contains 16 residues. CDR3 bases: TGTGCCAGCAGTATCGGGACAGATGCTAGTAGTGAAAAACTGTTTTTT. This encodes CASSIGTDASSEKLFF.

To note about this clonotype: The junction does not match germline at one end; this may be a read error. The chain carries TRBV20-1 and TRBJ2-5; maybe TRBD2 (5 bases). CDR3 length: 15 residues. CDR1 DFQATT and CDR2 SNEGSKA come from the germline V gene (reference sequence). CDR3 region: CSARGLDARGETQYF. For the CDR3, the DNA is TGCAGTGCCAGAGGGCTGGATGCACGGGGAGAGACCCAGTACTTC.

The gene calls are TRBV7-2 and TRBJ2-7; 9 nucleotides agree with TRBD1. CDR3 length: 16 amino acids. Losses at the gene ends were 3 bases for V and 1 base for J; bases not matched to a gene: 7. Germline-derived CDR1 and CDR2 are SGHTA and FQGNSA. CDR3 residues: CASSFSGTGQSYEQYF. The CDR3 DNA reads as TGTGCCAGCAGCTTTAGTGGGACAGGGCAATCCTACGAGCAGTACTTC.

To note about this clonotype: This sequence may be a read error, since a much larger clone differs from it by one base. The gene calls are TRBV2 and TRBJ2-1; 12 bases line up with TRBD2. CDR3 length: 23 amino acids. The germline gives CDR1 SNHLY, CDR2 FYNNEI. V trimming: 5 bases; J trimming: 9 bases; junction bases outside the gene matches: 32. The DNA of the CDR3 is TGTGCCAGCAGTCCCCGGGACAAGGGAATCCGACTAGCGGGGGCGGTTGCCATTCGTGAGCAGTTCTTC. The encoded protein is CASSPRDKGIRLAGAVAIREQFF. The whole variable domain, filled in from reference TRBV2 and TRBJ2-1, reads EPEVTQTPSHQVTQMGQEVILRCVPISNHLYFYWYRQILGQKVEFLVSFYNNEISEKSEIFDDQFSVERPDGSNFTLKIRSTKLEDSAMYFCASSPRDKGIRLAGAVAIREQFFGPGTRLTVL.

This clonotype was observed a few times. This sequence joins TRBV7-2 and TRBJ2-2; D is possibly TRBD1 (5 bases). Trimming stripped 8 bases from V and 7 bases from J, with 11 bases between. Germline loops: CDR1 SGHTA, CDR2 FQGNSA. CDR3 size: 12 residues. CDR3 sequence reads: CASFRVNGELFF. The CDR3 coding sequence is TGTGCCAGCTTCAGGGTCAACGGGGAGCTGTTTTTT. Variable domain in full (rest from reference TRBV7-2 and TRBJ2-2): GAGVSQSPSNKVTEKGKDVELRCDPISGHTALYWYRQSLGQGLEFLIYFQGNSAPDKSGLPSDRFSAERTGGSVSTLTIQRTQQEDSAVYLCASFRVNGELFFGEGSRLTVL.

This clonotype was counted only a few times. The chain couples TRBV11-2 to TRBJ2-3; D remains ambiguous. Germline CDR1 and CDR2: SGHAT and FQNNGV. This CDR3 is 17 amino acids long. V lost 1 base to trimming and J lost 2 bases, with 16 bases between them. Here the CDR3 DNA reads TGTGCCAGCAGCTTAGCCCCTTTGACACGGCCCACAGATACGCAGTATTTT. Translation gives CASSLAPLTRPTDTQYF.

This clonotype is a singleton in its sample. This rearrangement joins TRBV4-3 to TRBJ2-5, with D possibly TRBD2 on 5 matching bases. V was clipped by 4 bases and J by 1 base, with 19 bases between them. The V gene's germline CDR1 is LGHNA and CDR2 YSLEER. The CDR3 length is 17 residues. The CDR3 region has the DNA TGCGCCAGCAGCCGGACCCGAGGGAGATCCGGCCAAGAGACCCAGTACTTC. Its translation is CASSRTRGRSGQETQYF.